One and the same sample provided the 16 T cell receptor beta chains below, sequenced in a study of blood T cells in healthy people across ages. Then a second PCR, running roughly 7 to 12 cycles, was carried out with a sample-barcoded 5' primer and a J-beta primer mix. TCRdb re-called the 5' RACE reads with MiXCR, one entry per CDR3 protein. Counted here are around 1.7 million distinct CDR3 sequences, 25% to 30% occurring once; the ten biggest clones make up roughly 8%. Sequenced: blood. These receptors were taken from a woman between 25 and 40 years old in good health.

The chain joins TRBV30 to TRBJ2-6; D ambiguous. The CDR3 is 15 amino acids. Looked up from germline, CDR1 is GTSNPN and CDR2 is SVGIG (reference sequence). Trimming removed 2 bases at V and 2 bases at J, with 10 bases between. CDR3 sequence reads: CAWSPAGAGANVLTF. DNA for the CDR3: TGTGCCTGGAGTCCGGCAGGCGCTGGGGCCAACGTCCTGACTTTC.

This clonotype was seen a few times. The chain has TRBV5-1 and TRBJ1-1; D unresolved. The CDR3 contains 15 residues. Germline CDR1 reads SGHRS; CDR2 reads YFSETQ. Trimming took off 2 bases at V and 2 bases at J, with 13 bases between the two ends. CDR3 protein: CASSFDGRRNTEAFF. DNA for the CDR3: TGCGCCAGCAGCTTCGACGGCAGGCGAAACACTGAAGCTTTCTTT.

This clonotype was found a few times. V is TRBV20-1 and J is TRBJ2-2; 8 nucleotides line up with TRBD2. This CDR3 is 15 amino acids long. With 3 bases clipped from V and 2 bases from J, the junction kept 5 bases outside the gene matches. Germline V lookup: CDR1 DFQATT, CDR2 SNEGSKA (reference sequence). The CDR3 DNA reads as TGCAGTGCTAGGGTAGCGGGGTATAACACCGGGGAGCTGTTTTTT. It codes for CSARVAGYNTGELFF.

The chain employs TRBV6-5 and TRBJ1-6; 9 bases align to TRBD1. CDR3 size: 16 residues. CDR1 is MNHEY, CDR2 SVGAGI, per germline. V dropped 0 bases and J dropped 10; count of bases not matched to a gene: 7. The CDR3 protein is CASSYSTGGSGSPLHF. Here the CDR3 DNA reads TGTGCCAGCAGTTACTCTACAGGGGGCTCAGGGTCACCCCTCCACTTT.

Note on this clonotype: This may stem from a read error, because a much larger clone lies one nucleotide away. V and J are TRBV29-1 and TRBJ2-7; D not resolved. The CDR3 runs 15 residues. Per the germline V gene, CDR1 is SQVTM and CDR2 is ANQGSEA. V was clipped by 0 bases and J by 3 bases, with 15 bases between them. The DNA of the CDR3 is TGCAGCGTTGAAGAGAAAGGGAACTCCCGCTACGAGCAGTACTTC. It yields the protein CSVEEKGNSRYEQYF.

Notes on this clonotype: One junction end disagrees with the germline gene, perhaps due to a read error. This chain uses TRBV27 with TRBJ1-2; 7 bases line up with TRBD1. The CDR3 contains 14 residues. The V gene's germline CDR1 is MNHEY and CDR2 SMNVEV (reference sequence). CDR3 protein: CAGRGIGNAYGYTF. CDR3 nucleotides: TGTGCCGGCAGGGGGATAGGGAACGCCTATGGCTACACCTTC.

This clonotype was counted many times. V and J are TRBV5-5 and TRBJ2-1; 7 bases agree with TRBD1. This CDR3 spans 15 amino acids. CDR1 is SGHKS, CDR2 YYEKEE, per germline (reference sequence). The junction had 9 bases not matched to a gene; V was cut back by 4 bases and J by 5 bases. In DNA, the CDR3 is TGTGCCAGCAGCCGAACTGGGACAGCAAACAATGAGCAGTTCTTC. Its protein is CASSRTGTANNEQFF.

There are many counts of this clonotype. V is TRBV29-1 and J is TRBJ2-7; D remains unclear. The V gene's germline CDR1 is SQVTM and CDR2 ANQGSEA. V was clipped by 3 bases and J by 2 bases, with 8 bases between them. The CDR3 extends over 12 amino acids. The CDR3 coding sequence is TGCAGCGTTGAGATGGCTCCCTACGAGCAGTACTTC. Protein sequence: CSVEMAPYEQYF.

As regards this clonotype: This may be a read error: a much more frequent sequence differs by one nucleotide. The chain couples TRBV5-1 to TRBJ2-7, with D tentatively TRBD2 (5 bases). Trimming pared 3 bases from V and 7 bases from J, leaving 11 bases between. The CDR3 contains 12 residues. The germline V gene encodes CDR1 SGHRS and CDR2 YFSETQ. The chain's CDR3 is CASSWSAVEQYF. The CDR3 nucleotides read TGCGCCAGCAGCTGGTCAGCGGTTGAGCAGTACTTC. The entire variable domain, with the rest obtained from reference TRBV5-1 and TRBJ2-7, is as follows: KAGVTQTPRYLIKTRGQQVTLSCSPISGHRSVSWYQQTPGQGLQFLFEYFSETQRNKGNFPGRFSGRQFSNSRSEMNVSTLELGDSALYLCASSWSAVEQYFGPGTRLTVT.

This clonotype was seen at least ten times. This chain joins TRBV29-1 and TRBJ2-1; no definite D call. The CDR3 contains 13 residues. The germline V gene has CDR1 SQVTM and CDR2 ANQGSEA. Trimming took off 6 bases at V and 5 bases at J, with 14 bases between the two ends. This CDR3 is CSVETLDDNEQFF. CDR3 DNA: TGCAGCGTAGAAACGCTAGATGACAATGAGCAGTTCTTC.

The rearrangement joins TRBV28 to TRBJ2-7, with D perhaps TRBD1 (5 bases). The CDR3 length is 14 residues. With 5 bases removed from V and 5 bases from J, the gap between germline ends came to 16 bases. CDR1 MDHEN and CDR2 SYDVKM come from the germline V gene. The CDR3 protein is CASSPSGSLHEQYF. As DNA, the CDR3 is TGTGCCAGCAGTCCATCAGGGTCGCTCCACGAGCAGTACTTC.

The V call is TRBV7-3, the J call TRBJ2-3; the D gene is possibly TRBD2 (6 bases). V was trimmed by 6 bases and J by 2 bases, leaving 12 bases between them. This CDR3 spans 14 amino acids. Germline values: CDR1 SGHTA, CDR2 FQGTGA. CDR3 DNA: TGTGCCAGCAGTAGACTAGGGGACACAGATACGCAGTATTTT. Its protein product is CASSRLGDTDTQYF.

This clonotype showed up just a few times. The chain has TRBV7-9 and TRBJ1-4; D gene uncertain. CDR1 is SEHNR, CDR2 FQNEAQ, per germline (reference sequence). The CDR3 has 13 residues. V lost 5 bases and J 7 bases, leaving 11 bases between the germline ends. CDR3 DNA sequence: TGTGCCAGCAGCGCCGGATCGATTGAAAAACTGTTTTTT. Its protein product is CASSAGSIEKLFF. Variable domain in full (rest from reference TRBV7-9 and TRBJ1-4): DTGVSQNPRHKITKRGQNVTFRCDPISEHNRLYWYRQTLGQGPEFLTYFQNEAQLEKSRLLSDRFSAERPKGSFSTLEIQRTEQGDSAMYLCASSAGSIEKLFFGSGTQLSVL.

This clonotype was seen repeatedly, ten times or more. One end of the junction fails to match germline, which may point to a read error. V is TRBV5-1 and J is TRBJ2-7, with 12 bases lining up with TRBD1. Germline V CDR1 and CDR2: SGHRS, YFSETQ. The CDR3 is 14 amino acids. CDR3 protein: CASSTGQGAGEQYF. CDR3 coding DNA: TGTGCCAGCAGTACGGGACAGGGGGCTGGCGAGCAGTACTTC.

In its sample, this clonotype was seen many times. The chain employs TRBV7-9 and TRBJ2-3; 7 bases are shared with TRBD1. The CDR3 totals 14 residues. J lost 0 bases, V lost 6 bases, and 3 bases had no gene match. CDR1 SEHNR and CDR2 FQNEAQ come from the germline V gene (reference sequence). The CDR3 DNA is TGTGCCAGCAGGAGGGACAGCAGCACAGATACGCAGTATTTT. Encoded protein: CASRRDSSTDTQYF. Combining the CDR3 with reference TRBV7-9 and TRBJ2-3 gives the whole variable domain DTGVSQNPRHKITKRGQNVTFRCDPISEHNRLYWYRQTLGQGPEFLTYFQNEAQLEKSRLLSDRFSAERPKGSFSTLEIQRTEQGDSAMYLCASRRDSSTDTQYFGPGTRLTVL.

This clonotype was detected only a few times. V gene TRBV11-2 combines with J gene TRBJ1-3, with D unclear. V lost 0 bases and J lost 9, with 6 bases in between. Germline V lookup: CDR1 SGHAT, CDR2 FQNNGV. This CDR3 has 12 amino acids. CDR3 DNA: TGTGCCAGCAGCTTAGACAGGCGCACCATATATTTT. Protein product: CASSLDRRTIYF.